This TCR beta chain was identified during a study of shared clonotypes between healthy human individuals. General study results and limits: The expectation was that sequencing depth would affect clonotype sharing among donors. Larger estimated richness was generally seen in naive subsets than in memory subsets.

The material for each subset, its genomic DNA, was split evenly across several immunoSEQ plates. When replicate PCRs were run on sorted subsets, they used about 220 ng DNA, approximately 27,000 T cell genomes. Sequenced by immunoSEQ multiplex PCR; TCRdb stores in-frame clones only, minus some. The sample holds hundreds of thousands of clones, 74% seen once. With 7 bases removed from V and 8 bases from J, the gap between germline ends came to 11 bases. From germline, CDR1 is MNHNS and CDR2 SASEGT. The CDR3 totals 12 residues. Regarding this clone: Its antigen remains unknown.

Sequencing used memory CD4+ T cells sorted from blood. Subset in this sample: CD45RA-negative fraction. The chain combines TRBV6-1 with TRBJ1-4, with D possibly matching TRBD1 (6 bases). This sequence originates from a woman under 40 in good health. The CDR3 nucleotides read TGTGCCAGCACCGGACAGTCGGAAAAACTGTTTTTT. Its protein product is CASTGQSEKLFF.